This T cell receptor (beta chain) was profiled in a study of blood T cell repertoires in COVID-19. Data came from immunoSEQ multiplex PCR; TCRdb stores just in-frame clones and leaves some out. The sample lists roughly 380,000 clones, 89% occurring once. The CDR3 runs to 19 residues. Trimming took off 5 bases at V and 0 bases at J, with 23 bases between the two ends. Germline loops: CDR1 LNHDA, CDR2 SQIVND (reference sequence). V gene TRBV19 combines with J gene TRBJ1-5, with D perhaps matching TRBD1 (6 bases). Input material: peripheral blood. This sequence was found in a woman aged 40 to 55 with COVID-19, enrolled during active disease. The CDR3 sequence: CASSAPDLIGGYSNQPQHF. In DNA, the CDR3 is TGTGCCAGTAGTGCCCCGGACCTCATAGGGGGTTATAGCAATCAGCCCCAGCATTTT.